The clone carrying this TCR beta chain was found many times. Its antigen is as yet unknown. Time point in this sample: newly diagnosed GD, antithyroid drugs for less than 3 months. With RNA extracted from PBMCs as input, the TCR library was made. The sample belongs to a study of regulatory T cells in long-lasting Graves disease. Regarding the study as a whole: It was peripheral blood alone, not thyroid tissue, that was studied.

Arm-PCR of CDR3 regions and iRepertoire HTBI primers were the basis on which TCR beta libraries were built. In the source study's methods: Identified segments across samples numbered 60 or so TRBV and 14 to 15 TRBJ. TCRdb re-called the multiplex PCR reads through MiXCR, storing one row per CDR3 protein. In this record, the V and J calls reflect TCRdb's handling and not the investigators' own analysis. The sample records 380,000 or so distinct CDR3 sequences, about 17% being singletons. The same sample was also used in a study of T cells in Graves' hyperthyroidism and ophthalmopathy. In that study: The study enrolled patients aged 18 to 65 with newly diagnosed hyperthyroidism of under 2 months' duration.

This sequence originates from a woman between 18 and 29 years old with Graves disease. This specimen was peripheral blood mononuclear cells (PBMCs), taken at new diagnosis, from a patient treated with antithyroid drugs.

The CDR3 bases are TGTGCCAGCAGCTCCTACAGGGAGCCTCTTCGCGGCTACACCTTC. Protein product: CASSSYREPLRGYTF. This chain connects TRBV11-2 to TRBJ1-2; a possible D gene is TRBD1 (6 bases). Germline CDR1 is SGHAT and CDR2 is FQNNGV. The V end lost 4 bases, the J end lost 8 bases, and 20 bases lay between the germline ends. The CDR3 consists of 15 residues.